These 31 T cell receptor beta chains came from one sample sequenced in a study of cytomegalovirus exposure and HLA in healthy donors. The PCR employed 60 Vbeta primers together with 13 Jbeta primers. Sequenced by immunoSEQ multiplex PCR; TCRdb stores in-frame clones only, minus some. The sample lists about 130,000 clones, almost 85% occurring once. Sequences were obtained from PBMCs. The receptors shown here come from a boy aged 2 to 10 in good health and CMV-seronegative.

This chain links TRBV5-4 with TRBJ1-1; D gene ambiguous. The CDR3 consists of 13 residues. The germline V gene has CDR1 SGHNT and CDR2 YYREEE (reference sequence). With 1 base removed from V and 1 base from J, the gap between germline ends came to 5 bases. In nucleotides, the CDR3 is TGTGCCAGCAGCTTGCCCGGGAACACTGAAGCTTTCTTT. It specifies CASSLPGNTEAFF.

This clone was detected a few times. The CDR3 reads CASSWEMSGPGQYF. The CDR3 DNA sequence: TGTGCCAGCAGCTGGGAGATGAGCGGCCCCGGGCAGTATTTT. The gene calls are TRBV5-4 and TRBJ2-3; a possible D gene is TRBD2 (5 bases). The germline V and J ends were trimmed by 3 bases and 11 bases, with 19 bases remaining between them. The CDR3 covers 14 residues. Germline assignment: CDR1 SGHNT and CDR2 YYREEE (reference sequence).

The chain employs TRBV19 and TRBJ2-7; 8 nucleotides line up with TRBD1. The J segment lost 0 bases and the V segment lost 0 bases, leaving 10 bases of the junction unmatched. Germline CDR1 reads LNHDA; CDR2 reads SQIVND (reference sequence). CDR3 length: 18 residues. CDR3 in amino acids: CASSIDPEQGEDSYEQYV. The CDR3 DNA sequence: TGTGCCAGTAGTATAGATCCAGAACAGGGGGAGGACTCCTACGAGCAGTACGTC.

The chain combines TRBV2 with TRBJ1-3; no definite D call. The length of the CDR3 is 13 residues. Germline V gives CDR1 SNHLY, CDR2 FYNNEI. Trimming left V 9 bases short and J 0 bases short, with 9 bases between. This chain's CDR3 is CARWSSSGNTIYF. As DNA, the CDR3 is TGTGCCAGATGGAGTAGCTCTGGAAACACCATATATTTT.

This sequence joins TRBV11-1 and TRBJ1-2; a weak D match, TRBD1 (6 bases). The CDR3 consists of 13 residues. V lost 10 bases to trimming and J lost 8 bases, with 20 bases between them. Germline V gene lookup returns CDR1 SGHAT and CDR2 FQDESV (reference sequence). The CDR3 coding sequence is TGTGCCACCGCCGACCCAACAGGGAACGGCTACACCTTC. Translating gives CATADPTGNGYTF.

The chain uses TRBV6-5 and TRBJ1-5; the D gene is possibly TRBD1 (5 bases). The CDR3 covers 15 residues. V was trimmed by 0 bases and J by 3 bases, leaving 9 bases between them. From germline, CDR1 is MNHEY and CDR2 SVGAGI. The CDR3 region is CASSYSRQPNQPQHF. The DNA for the CDR3 is TGTGCCAGCAGTTACTCTCGACAGCCCAATCAGCCCCAGCATTTT.

The chain links TRBV9 to TRBJ2-5; possible D gene TRBD2, 7 bases. Trimming cost V 1 base and J 1 base, with 14 bases left between them. The CDR3 extends over 16 amino acids. Germline V CDR1 and CDR2: SGDLS, YYNGEE. The DNA for the CDR3 is TGTGCCAGCAGCGTAAGGGGCGGGGGCATCCAAGAGACCCAGTACTTC. Translated: CASSVRGGGIQETQYF. Full variable domain (missing parts from reference TRBV9 and TRBJ2-5): DSGVTQTPKHLITATGQRVTLRCSPRSGDLSVYWYQQSLDQGLQFLIQYYNGEERAKGNILERFSAQQFPDLHSELNLSSLELGDSALYFCASSVRGGGIQETQYFGPGTRLLVL.

In DNA form, the CDR3 reads TGTGCCAGCAGTGTCCGACAGGTAGAGTTTTCCTACGAGCAGTACTTC. Encoded protein: CASSVRQVEFSYEQYF. The J gene is TRBJ2-7, the V gene TRBV6-4; perhaps TRBD1 as D (6 bases). The CDR3 runs 16 residues. V was pared by 4 bases and J by 1 base, with 17 bases between. Germline-derived CDR1 and CDR2 are MRHNA and SNTAGT.

V and J are TRBV19 and TRBJ1-5; D not resolved. Germline CDR1 LNHDA, CDR2 SQIVND (reference sequence). V lost 2 bases to trimming and J lost 0 bases, with 8 bases between them. This CDR3 region has 15 residues. The CDR3 nucleotides read TGTGCCAGTAGTATAACGGAGTATAGCAATCAGCCCCAGCATTTT. Its protein is CASSITEYSNQPQHF.

The rearrangement joins TRBV29-1 to TRBJ2-7; possible D gene TRBD1, 6 bases. The CDR3 has 11 residues. CDR1 and CDR2 (germline): SQVTM, ANQGSEA. The V and J ends lost 3 bases and 3 bases respectively, with 6 bases between them. CDR3 loop: CSVDRGYEQYF. The CDR3 bases are TGCAGCGTTGACAGGGGCTACGAGCAGTACTTC.

The rearrangement uses TRBV2 and TRBJ2-1; 14 bases align to TRBD2. The CDR3 sequence is 18 residues long. Germline assignment: CDR1 SNHLY and CDR2 FYNNEI. With V trimmed by 3 bases and J by 4 bases, 8 bases remained unmatched. CDR3 nucleotides: TGTGCCAGCAGTGAGGCGACTAGCGGGAGGGCGGAGTACAATGAGCAGTTCTTC. This translates into CASSEATSGRAEYNEQFF.

The J gene is TRBJ2-3, the V gene TRBV7-8; 7 nucleotides align to TRBD2. V shed 5 bases, J shed 6 bases, and the junction held 2 bases outside the gene matches. The V gene's germline CDR1 is SGHVS and CDR2 FQNEAQ. The CDR3 runs 12 residues. Here the CDR3 reads CASSQGGDTQYF. The CDR3 region has the DNA TGTGCCAGCAGCCAGGGAGGGGATACGCAGTATTTT. The full variable domain, its missing parts supplied by reference TRBV7-8 and TRBJ2-3, is GAGVSQSPRYKVAKRGQDVALRCDPISGHVSLFWYQQALGQGPEFLTYFQNEAQLDKSGLPSDRFFAERPEGSVSTLKIQRTQQEDSAVYLCASSQGGDTQYFGPGTRLTVL.

This chain links TRBV7-9 with TRBJ1-1; no firm D call. V lost 5 bases to trimming and J lost 1 base, with 20 bases between them. This CDR3 spans 17 amino acids. Germline V gene lookup returns CDR1 SEHNR and CDR2 FQNEAQ (reference sequence). The CDR3: CASSPLVGPHRNTEAFF. DNA for the CDR3: TGTGCCAGCAGCCCGCTGGTCGGTCCCCATAGGAACACTGAAGCTTTCTTT.

The chain combines TRBV19 with TRBJ1-2; 7 nucleotides align to TRBD1. Germline V gives CDR1 LNHDA, CDR2 SQIVND (reference sequence). This CDR3 has 18 residues. V dropped 3 bases and J dropped 0; count of bases not matched to a gene: 13. The CDR3 sequence: CASSIRQGSAKANYGYTF. The DNA for the CDR3 is TGTGCCAGTAGTATCAGACAGGGATCCGCGAAAGCTAACTATGGCTACACCTTC.

This clone was observed a few times. The CDR3 sequence is CASSPRDTNNEQFF. DNA of the CDR3: TGTGCCAGCTCACCCCGGGACACTAACAATGAGCAGTTCTTC. This chain connects TRBV18 to TRBJ2-1; TRBD1 might be the D (6 bases). This CDR3 has 14 residues. The V gene's germline CDR1 is KGHSH and CDR2 LQKENI. The germline V and J ends were trimmed by 3 bases and 5 bases, with 11 bases remaining between them.

The chain couples TRBV6-1 to TRBJ2-5; perhaps TRBD1 as D (7 bases). The J call may be faulty, since TRBJ2-7 better matches the DNA end. The length of the CDR3 is 14 residues. Germline V CDR1 and CDR2: MNHNS, SASEGT. The CDR3 bases are TGTGCCAGCAGCCATGCGGGACAGCATTACGAGCAGTACTTC. Its translation: CASSHAGQHYEQYF.

The V call is TRBV11-2, the J call TRBJ1-1, with 8 bases aligning to TRBD1. The CDR3 extends over 16 amino acids. Germline loops: CDR1 SGHAT, CDR2 FQNNGV. The V and J ends lost 2 bases and 0 bases, in that order; junction bases with no gene match: 5. DNA of the CDR3: TGTGCCAGCAGCTTAATCCCGACAGGGGTGAACACTGAAGCTTTCTTT. Its protein is CASSLIPTGVNTEAFF.

This chain joins TRBV13 and TRBJ1-2, with a possible D match to TRBD1 (6 bases). The CDR3 length is 15 residues. CDR1 is PRHDT, CDR2 FYEKMQ, per germline (reference sequence). Trimming took off 4 bases at V and 4 bases at J, with 16 bases between the two ends. CDR3 sequence reads: CASSSRGGGLYGYTF. DNA for the CDR3: TGTGCCAGCAGCTCCAGGGGTGGTGGCCTCTATGGCTACACCTTC.

The chain links TRBV5-4 to TRBJ2-5; TRBD2 matches 10 bases. The trim removed 2 bases at V and 1 base at J, leaving 2 bases unmatched. Germline CDR1 reads SGHNT; CDR2 reads YYREEE (reference sequence). CDR3 length equals 15 residues. CDR3 region: CASSFGLAAQETQYF. CDR3 sequence (DNA): TGTGCCAGCAGCTTCGGACTAGCGGCCCAAGAGACCCAGTACTTC. Full variable domain (remainder filled in from reference TRBV5-4 and TRBJ2-5): ETGVTQSPTHLIKTRGQQVTLRCSSQSGHNTVSWYQQALGQGPQFIFQYYREEENGRGNFPPRFSGLQFPNYSSELNVNALELDDSALYLCASSFGLAAQETQYFGPGTRLLVL.

The chain uses TRBV7-2 and TRBJ2-7; tentatively, D is TRBD2 (6 bases). Trimming removed 2 bases at V and 7 bases at J, with 18 bases between. Germline V CDR1 and CDR2: SGHTA, FQGNSA. This CDR3 comprises 15 residues. CDR3: CASSLLGAVRGEQYF. Here the CDR3 DNA reads TGTGCCAGCAGCTTATTAGGTGCGGTCCGGGGGGAGCAGTACTTC.

J is TRBJ2-3 and V is TRBV7-9, with 8 bases aligning to TRBD2. The CDR3 totals 15 residues. The germline V gene has CDR1 SEHNR and CDR2 FQNEAQ (reference sequence). The ends lost 6 bases at V and 5 bases at J; junction bases unmatched: 10. CDR3 loop: CASSEGERGIDTQYF. The CDR3 nucleotides are TGTGCCAGCAGTGAGGGGGAGCGGGGGATAGATACGCAGTATTTT. Using reference TRBV7-9 and TRBJ2-3 for the parts outside the CDR3, the full variable domain is DTGVSQNPRHKITKRGQNVTFRCDPISEHNRLYWYRQTLGQGPEFLTYFQNEAQLEKSRLLSDRFSAERPKGSFSTLEIQRTEQGDSAMYLCASSEGERGIDTQYFGPGTRLTVL.

The genes are TRBV30 and TRBJ1-5; 9 bases agree with TRBD1. V gave up 5 bases and J gave up 7 bases; unmatched junction bases: 6. CDR3 length: 13 amino acids. The germline V gene encodes CDR1 GTSNPN and CDR2 SVGIG (reference sequence). CDR3 sequence reads: CAWAGQGIQPQHF. In DNA form, the CDR3 reads TGTGCCTGGGCCGGACAGGGGATCCAGCCCCAGCATTTT.

The gene calls are TRBV5-1 and TRBJ1-1; TRBD1 might be the D (5 bases). V lost 0 bases to trimming and J lost 0 bases, with 15 bases between them. The CDR3 is 17 residues long. Germline V gene data show CDR1 as SGHRS and CDR2 as YFSETQ. The CDR3 sequence: CASSLAQAGYLNTEAFF. CDR3 DNA: TGCGCCAGCAGCTTGGCCCAGGCAGGGTATTTGAACACTGAAGCTTTCTTT.

The chain combines TRBV9 with TRBJ1-2; weak D call: TRBD1 (5 bases). Germline CDR1 SGDLS, CDR2 YYNGEE. V lost 7 bases and J lost 3, with 19 bases in between. This CDR3 contains 15 residues. The CDR3 DNA follows: TGTGCCAGCGGGGGGAGCAGGGAGGTTGACTATGGCTACACCTTC. Its protein product is CASGGSREVDYGYTF. The complete variable domain, with remaining parts taken from reference TRBV9 and TRBJ1-2, reads DSGVTQTPKHLITATGQRVTLRCSPRSGDLSVYWYQQSLDQGLQFLIQYYNGEERAKGNILERFSAQQFPDLHSELNLSSLELGDSALYFCASGGSREVDYGYTFGSGTRLTVV.

The chain recombines TRBV9 with TRBJ2-5; possible D gene TRBD2, 5 bases. CDR3 length: 14 amino acids. V dropped 0 bases and J dropped 4 bases, with 10 bases sitting between them. Germline-derived CDR1 and CDR2 are SGDLS and YYNGEE. DNA of the CDR3: TGTGCCAGCAGCGTAGGAGGGTTTGGAGAGACCCAGTACTTC. Translating it yields CASSVGGFGETQYF.

This chain uses TRBV7-9 with TRBJ1-1; D unclear. CDR3 length: 13 residues. Looked up from germline, CDR1 is SEHNR and CDR2 is FQNEAQ (reference sequence). V was trimmed by 6 bases and J by 3 bases, leaving 11 bases between them. CDR3 DNA: TGTGCCAGCAGACTACCAGCATACACTGAAGCTTTCTTT. Translated: CASRLPAYTEAFF. The variable domain in full, completed from reference TRBV7-9 and TRBJ1-1, reads DTGVSQNPRHKITKRGQNVTFRCDPISEHNRLYWYRQTLGQGPEFLTYFQNEAQLEKSRLLSDRFSAERPKGSFSTLEIQRTEQGDSAMYLCASRLPAYTEAFFGQGTRLTVV.

Worth noting for this clone: The junction departs from the called germline gene at one end, perhaps through a read error. The V and J genes are TRBV18 and TRBJ1-1; D gene unclear. Looked up from germline, CDR1 is KGHSH and CDR2 is LQKENI. The CDR3 is 15 residues long. The CDR3 nucleotides read TGTGCCAGCTCACCAACGAAGCAGGTTAACACTGCAGCTTTCTTT. This translates into CASSPTKQVNTAAFF.

The CDR3 protein is CASSLQGAYEQYF. As DNA, the CDR3 is TGTGCCAGCAGCTTACAGGGGGCCTACGAGCAGTACTTC. The V call is TRBV7-2, the J call TRBJ2-7; 7 bases are a match to TRBD1. The germline gives CDR1 SGHTA, CDR2 FQGNSA. The CDR3 is 13 residues long. V lost 2 bases and J lost 2; bases outside the gene matches: 0.

V and J are TRBV15 and TRBJ2-3, with 8 nucleotides matching TRBD2. V trimming: 5 bases; J trimming: 5 bases; junction bases outside the gene matches: 6. Germline CDR1 and CDR2: LNHNV and YYDKDF (reference sequence). CDR3 length: 14 amino acids. CDR3 sequence (DNA): TGTGCCACCAGCTTCGATGCGGGAGGAGATACGCAGTATTTT. Encoded protein: CATSFDAGGDTQYF.

CDR3 nucleotide sequence: TGTGCCAGTAGTATAAGGGGTAGCGGGGGGACCACAGATACGCAGTATTTT. Its translation is CASSIRGSGGTTDTQYF. This sequence joins TRBV19 and TRBJ2-3; 10 positions agree with TRBD2. V trimming: 2 bases; J trimming: 2 bases; junction bases outside the gene matches: 7. This CDR3 is 17 amino acids long. Germline CDR1 and CDR2: LNHDA and SQIVND (reference sequence).

The chain employs TRBV7-2 and TRBJ1-1, with a possible D match to TRBD1 (6 bases). The CDR3 consists of 15 residues. The V gene's germline CDR1 is SGHTA and CDR2 FQGNSA. V gave up 5 bases and J gave up 2 bases, with 15 bases separating them. CDR3 in DNA: TGTGCCAGCAGCCAAGGGGGACACGGCAACACTGAAGCTTTCTTT. Its protein product is CASSQGGHGNTEAFF.